Following are 23 T cell receptor beta chains from one sample sequenced in a study of T cells after yellow fever vaccination. TCRdb called the 5' RACE reads again in MiXCR, with one record for every CDR3 protein. The table has about 370,000 distinct CDR3 sequences, around 10% seen once; the top ten hold 15% to 20%. The sequenced sample was PBMCs, obtained on the day of the first yellow fever vaccination. The receptors here all came from a man younger than 35 who received the YFV17D yellow fever vaccine.

This clonotype was detected many times. This rearrangement joins TRBV6-2 or TRBV6-3 to TRBJ2-2; no firm D call. This CDR3 comprises 13 residues. Germline CDR1 reads MNHEY; CDR2 reads SVGEGT. The V and J ends lost 0 bases and 4 bases respectively, with 3 bases between them. Here the CDR3 DNA reads TGTGCCAGCAGTTACTCGACCACCGGGGAGCTGTTTTTT. Translation gives CASSYSTTGELFF.

This clonotype showed up just a few times. The genes are TRBV5-1 and TRBJ2-5, with TRBD2 as a possible D gene (6 bases). Germline V CDR1 and CDR2: SGHRS, YFSETQ. There are 17 residues in the CDR3. The V end lost 2 bases, the J end lost 2 bases, and 19 bases lay between the germline ends. The CDR3 coding sequence is TGCGCCAGCAGCTTTGCGGGGCGTCTTCAATATCAAGAGACCCAGTACTTC. It codes for CASSFAGRLQYQETQYF.

This chain links TRBV12-3 or TRBV12-4 with TRBJ2-3; TRBD1 or TRBD2 may be the D gene (5 bases each). V was trimmed by 7 bases and J by 4 bases, leaving 15 bases between them. The CDR3 covers 14 residues. The CDR3 DNA reads TGTGCCAGCACCTCCTCGGGGCCCGCAGATACGCAGTATTTT. As protein: CASTSSGPADTQYF.

This clonotype was counted only a few times. This rearrangement joins TRBV5-5 to TRBJ1-5; 10 nucleotides line up with TRBD1. Germline CDR1 SGHKS, CDR2 YYEKEE (reference sequence). V shed 4 bases and J 6 bases; nucleotides not matched to a gene: 4. CDR3 size: 14 residues. The CDR3 coding sequence is TGTGCCAGCAGCCAAGGACAGGGGGTTCAGCCCCAGCATTTT. Its translation: CASSQGQGVQPQHF.

This clonotype was counted a few times. This rearrangement joins TRBV7-2 to TRBJ2-1; D unresolved. Trimming removed 5 bases at V and 5 bases at J, with 13 bases between. This CDR3 has 14 amino acids. CDR1 is SGHTA and CDR2 is FQGNSA in the germline V gene. CDR3 nucleotide sequence: TGTGCCAGCAGCCCTAGTCGCCCTCACAATGAGCAGTTCTTC. Translation: CASSPSRPHNEQFF.

This clonotype was seen more than once but under ten times. The chain joins TRBV18 to TRBJ1-1; TRBD1 matches 7 bases. V lost 0 bases to trimming and J lost 4 bases; unmatched junction nucleotides: 8. Per germline, CDR1 KGHSH and CDR2 LQKENI. This CDR3 is built from 16 residues. CDR3 amino acids: CASSPPEAQGPTEAFF. The CDR3 DNA reads TGTGCCAGCTCACCACCAGAAGCACAGGGGCCCACTGAAGCTTTCTTT.

The V and J genes are TRBV20-1 and TRBJ1-6, with D maybe TRBD1 (5 bases). Germline CDR1 and CDR2: DFQATT and SNEGSKA (reference sequence). Trimming stripped 2 bases from V and 15 bases from J, with 17 bases between. The length of the CDR3 is 13 residues. This chain's CDR3 is CSARPDQQAYLHF. CDR3 DNA: TGCAGTGCTAGACCAGACCAACAGGCCTACCTCCACTTT.

In DNA form, the CDR3 reads TGTGCCAGCAGTTACTTGAAAGGGAGGGCCGCCTCGGAGACCCAGTACTTC. The encoded protein is CASSYLKGRAASETQYF. The chain is built from TRBV6-5 and TRBJ2-5, with 7 bases matching TRBD2. CDR3 length: 17 residues. J lost 5 bases, V lost 1 base, and 13 bases had no gene match. Germline CDR1 MNHEY, CDR2 SVGAGI.

This clonotype was observed a few times. The chain recombines TRBV20-1 with TRBJ2-1, with D tentatively TRBD1 (6 bases). V was trimmed by 1 base and J by 0 bases, leaving 22 bases between them. The CDR3 covers 19 residues. In germline, CDR1 is DFQATT, CDR2 SNEGSKA (reference sequence). Here the CDR3 reads CSARVEAGVVLGSYNEQFF. The CDR3 nucleotides read TGCAGTGCTAGAGTCGAGGCAGGGGTCGTCTTGGGCTCCTACAATGAGCAGTTCTTC.

The V call is TRBV2, the J call TRBJ1-6; D might be TRBD1 (6 bases). This CDR3 is 13 amino acids long. V was cut by 7 bases and J by 8 bases, with 12 bases left in between. Germline CDR1 is SNHLY and CDR2 is FYNNEI. The CDR3 here is CASNKGVDSPLHF. The DNA of the CDR3 is TGTGCCAGCAATAAGGGGGTCGATTCACCCCTCCACTTT.

This clonotype appeared a few times. The V call is TRBV4-1, the J call TRBJ2-5; 9 bases map to TRBD2. Looked up from germline, CDR1 is MGHRA and CDR2 is YSYEKL. V lost 1 base and J lost 3; bases outside the gene matches: 3. CDR3 size: 15 residues. The CDR3 reads CASSQGAGGEETQYF. DNA of the CDR3: TGCGCCAGCAGCCAAGGGGCGGGGGGGGAAGAGACCCAGTACTTC.

The CDR3 DNA is TGTGCCAGCAGTTGGACGGACCAGGGGGAAAAACTGTTTTTT. Its translation is CASSWTDQGEKLFF. This chain links TRBV11-1 with TRBJ1-4, with a weak D call TRBD1 (6 bases). The germline V gene encodes CDR1 SGHAT and CDR2 FQDESV (reference sequence). Between the trimmed V and J ends, which lost 6 bases and 8 bases, there was a span of 16 bases. This CDR3 has 14 residues.

The rearrangement joins TRBV9 to TRBJ1-1; D is unresolved. The CDR3 totals 14 residues. The ends were cut back, 0 bases at V and 1 base at J, with 7 bases in the middle. Germline CDR1 SGDLS, CDR2 YYNGEE. CDR3 DNA sequence: TGTGCCAGCAGCGTAGCCCCGGCGAACACTGAAGCTTTCTTT. Translated, it gives CASSVAPANTEAFF.

This clonotype showed up just a few times. The chain combines TRBV10-3 with TRBJ2-2; no reliable D call. V was pared by 3 bases and J by 0 bases, with 11 bases between. CDR1 is ENHRY, CDR2 SYGVKD, per germline. The CDR3 is 16 amino acids. The CDR3 coding sequence is TGTGCCATCAGTGACCTATACCAACCGAACACCGGGGAGCTGTTTTTT. It translates to CAISDLYQPNTGELFF.

V is TRBV6-4 and J is TRBJ2-6; no reliable D call. The germline CDR1 and CDR2 sequences are MRHNA and SNTAGT. The CDR3 is made up of 15 amino acids. The germline V and J ends were trimmed by 4 bases and 1 base, with 8 bases remaining between them. CDR3 sequence: CASSVEPSGANVLTF. DNA of the CDR3: TGTGCCAGCAGTGTAGAACCATCTGGGGCCAACGTCCTGACTTTC.

This chain joins TRBV20-1 and TRBJ1-4, with D tentatively TRBD1 (6 bases). Germline CDR1 reads DFQATT; CDR2 reads SNEGSKA (reference sequence). V lost 3 bases and J 8 bases, leaving 19 bases between the germline ends. The CDR3 runs 15 residues. CDR3 sequence: CSARDNREAREKLFF. For the CDR3, the DNA is TGCAGTGCTAGGGATAACAGGGAGGCTCGGGAAAAACTGTTTTTT.

The chain employs TRBV20-1 and TRBJ2-5; D possibly corresponds to TRBD2 (5 bases). This CDR3 comprises 15 residues. V lost 1 base to trimming and J lost 0 bases, with 12 bases between them. In germline, CDR1 is DFQATT, CDR2 SNEGSKA (reference sequence). The CDR3 sequence: CSARVIGVYQETQYF. For the CDR3, the DNA is TGCAGTGCTAGAGTGATCGGGGTGTACCAAGAGACCCAGTACTTC.

V is TRBV6-5 and J is TRBJ1-1; D remains unclear. Trimming removed 2 bases from V and 4 bases from J, with 11 bases in between. There are 14 residues in the CDR3. The germline V gene encodes CDR1 MNHEY and CDR2 SVGAGI. CDR3 DNA sequence: TGTGCCAGCAGTTACACCCACGGGAGCACTGAAGCTTTCTTT. Translation: CASSYTHGSTEAFF.

This clonotype appeared a few times. An end of the junction does not agree with germline; a read error may underlie this. The rearrangement links TRBV20-1 to TRBJ1-4; TRBD1 matches at 7 bases. This CDR3 spans 14 amino acids. The germline CDR1 and CDR2 sequences are DFQATT and SNEGSKA (reference sequence). The CDR3 is CSARTQGTIEKLFF. CDR3 bases: TGCAGTGCCAGGACACAGGGGACTATTGAAAAACTGTTTTTT.

This clonotype was counted between two and nine times. The chain is built from TRBV7-9 and TRBJ2-7; the D gene is possibly TRBD2 (5 bases). The germline CDR1 and CDR2 sequences are SEHNR and FQNEAQ (reference sequence). With 0 bases removed from V and 0 bases from J, the gap between germline ends came to 9 bases. This CDR3 has 15 amino acids. The CDR3 DNA sequence: TGTGCCAGCAGCTTAGCAGGAGGAGGCTCCTACGAGCAGTACGTC. Residues: CASSLAGGGSYEQYV.

This clonotype was detected a few times. This rearrangement joins TRBV9 to TRBJ1-2; no clear D. In germline, CDR1 is SGDLS, CDR2 YYNGEE. The CDR3 sequence is 13 residues long. Trimming stripped 1 base from V and 4 bases from J, with 8 bases between. This chain's CDR3 is CASSVREGYGYTF. CDR3 sequence (DNA): TGTGCCAGCAGCGTAAGGGAGGGCTATGGCTACACCTTC. The whole variable domain, filled in from reference TRBV9 and TRBJ1-2, reads DSGVTQTPKHLITATGQRVTLRCSPRSGDLSVYWYQQSLDQGLQFLIQYYNGEERAKGNILERFSAQQFPDLHSELNLSSLELGDSALYFCASSVREGYGYTFGSGTRLTVV.

This clonotype was observed a few times. The V gene is TRBV4-2, the J gene TRBJ1-2; D ambiguous. Germline values: CDR1 LGHNA, CDR2 YNFKEQ. V was pared by 4 bases and J by 4 bases, with 13 bases between. The CDR3 length is 14 residues. The CDR3 DNA follows: TGTGCCAGCAGCCCACCTACAGATAGCTATGGCTACACCTTC. This encodes CASSPPTDSYGYTF.

This sequence joins TRBV24-1 and TRBJ2-3; 12 bases agree with TRBD2. V gave up 4 bases and J gave up 3 bases; unmatched junction bases: 4. The CDR3 runs 16 residues. The germline V gene encodes CDR1 KGHDR and CDR2 SFDVKD. CDR3 amino acids: CATSEGLAGITDTQYF. The CDR3 bases are TGTGCCACCAGTGAAGGACTAGCGGGGATTACAGATACGCAGTATTTT.